This section outlines one T cell receptor beta chain sequence together with its context. Its antigen is unknown. Naive CD45RA+ and memory CD45RA-negative subsets were split from CD4+ cells. This specimen comes from a study of shared clonotypes between healthy human individuals. Across the whole study: Donors consisted of two women and three men between 18 and 49.

Sequenced by immunoSEQ multiplex PCR; TCRdb stores in-frame clones only, minus some. There are around 940,000 clones in the sample; more than 75% occur only once, and over 1.3% lies in the top ten. V lost 6 bases and J lost 6, with 9 bases in between. Per germline, CDR1 MNHEY and CDR2 SVGAGI. This CDR3 comprises 11 residues. Study observations and caveats: Sequencing depth was a factor that was expected to affect clonotype sharing among donors.

The clonotype comes from a man in his late teens or twenties in good health. The V and J genes are TRBV6-5 and TRBJ2-7, with TRBD1 as a possible D gene (5 bases). The sample consisted of memory CD4+ T cells sorted from blood. Subset noted: CD45RA-negative fraction. The CDR3 reads CASSRDSEQYF. The CDR3, as DNA: TGTGCCAGCAGCCGAGACAGCGAGCAGTACTTC.